Listed here are 24 T cell receptor beta chains from one sample, sequenced in a study of T-cell reconstitution after alpha-beta-depleted transplantation in children. Construction of the TCRbeta library involved unique molecular identifiers. Each CDR3 protein gets one entry after TCRdb re-called the PCR reads with MiXCR. The table includes 210,000 or so distinct CDR3 sequences, roughly 10% detected once. The sequenced sample was PBMCs from the stem cell graft donor, obtained from the stem cell graft. Receptors were obtained from a human donor who donated a stem cell graft to a child with acute lymphoblastic leukemia.

At least ten counts were recorded for this clonotype. This chain uses TRBV29-1 with TRBJ2-3, with D possibly TRBD2 on 6 matching bases. Germline V gene lookup returns CDR1 SQVTM and CDR2 ANQGSEA. The CDR3 totals 11 residues. V was trimmed by 1 base and J by 14 bases, leaving 13 bases between them. CDR3 residues: CSVEAAGRGYF. The DNA of the CDR3 is TGCAGCGTTGAAGCGGCAGGGCGGGGGTATTTT.

A few counts support this clonotype. The chain uses TRBV5-5 and TRBJ1-2, with a tentative D call TRBD1 (5 bases). The germline V gene encodes CDR1 SGHKS and CDR2 YYEKEE (reference sequence). The CDR3 consists of 15 residues. The germline V and J ends were trimmed by 1 base and 7 bases, with 17 bases remaining between them. The CDR3 here is CASSLTRGSGGGYTF. CDR3 DNA sequence: TGTGCCAGCAGCTTGACGCGGGGCTCCGGAGGTGGCTACACCTTC.

At least ten counts were recorded for this clonotype. This sequence joins TRBV10-1 and TRBJ2-3, with TRBD2 matching over 9 bases. The CDR3 contains 17 residues. Unmatched junction bases numbered 10, after V lost 3 bases and J lost 3 bases. Germline values: CDR1 WNHNN, CDR2 SYGVQD (reference sequence). The CDR3 DNA sequence: TGCGCCAGCAGTGAAGTAGCGGGGGCCGCCGGGACAGATACGCAGTATTTT. This translates into CASSEVAGAAGTDTQYF.

This clonotype was counted a few times. The rearrangement links TRBV3-1 to TRBJ2-2; TRBD2 matches at 8 bases. The CDR3 runs to 15 residues. Trimming took 3 bases from V and 3 from J; bases not matched to a gene: 3. From germline, CDR1 is LGHDT and CDR2 YNNKEL (reference sequence). CDR3 nucleotide sequence: TGTGCCAGCAGCCATAACGGGGGGGACACCGGGGAGCTGTTTTTT. It specifies CASSHNGGDTGELFF.

This clonotype appeared many times. J is TRBJ1-3 and V is TRBV12-3 or TRBV12-4; 9 bases align to TRBD1. Germline trimming cut 6 bases from V and 4 bases from J; bases unmatched to any gene: 10. This CDR3 is built from 16 residues. The CDR3 coding sequence is TGTGCCAGCAGACTTCGGTTGGGACAGGGAGGAAACACCATATATTTT. This codes for CASRLRLGQGGNTIYF.

This clonotype occurred many times. The chain is built from TRBV12-3 or TRBV12-4 and TRBJ2-3, with D perhaps TRBD1 (6 bases). The CDR3 covers 15 residues. Trimming removed 3 bases from V and 3 bases from J, with 13 bases in between. The CDR3 is CASSLSGAGTDTQYF. In DNA form, the CDR3 reads TGTGCCAGCAGTTTGTCAGGGGCTGGGACAGATACGCAGTATTTT.

The table lists this clonotype with a few counts. The chain is built from TRBV5-6 and TRBJ2-2; perhaps TRBD2 as D (6 bases). Germline assignment: CDR1 SGHDT and CDR2 YYEEEE. CDR3 length equals 19 residues. V was pared by 3 bases and J by 0 bases, with 21 bases between. CDR3 in amino acids: CASSYLRPAGLANTGELFF. Here the CDR3 DNA reads TGTGCCAGCAGCTACCTGCGCCCGGCGGGGCTAGCGAACACCGGGGAGCTGTTTTTT.

This clonotype was seen ten or more times. V is TRBV29-1 and J is TRBJ2-1; D assignment may be TRBD1 or TRBD2 (6 bases each). The CDR3 is 11 amino acids. Looked up from germline, CDR1 is SQVTM and CDR2 is ANQGSEA. V was clipped by 5 bases and J by 8 bases, with 10 bases between them. CDR3 DNA sequence: TGCAGCGTTAGAGGGGGGTATGAGCAGTTCTTC. This sequence encodes CSVRGGYEQFF.

The chain recombines TRBV20-1 with TRBJ1-4; a possible D gene is TRBD1 (6 bases). The CDR3 is 15 residues long. V lost 6 bases and J 2 bases, leaving 16 bases between the germline ends. The germline V gene has CDR1 DFQATT and CDR2 SNEGSKA (reference sequence). The CDR3 reads CSAPTRGLTNEKLFF. CDR3 coding DNA: TGCAGTGCGCCGACCCGGGGGCTGACTAATGAAAAACTGTTTTTT.

In this sample, this clonotype turned up many times. J is TRBJ2-1 and V is TRBV9, with D perhaps matching TRBD1 or TRBD2 (5 bases each). V lost 3 bases and J 4 bases, leaving 20 bases between the germline ends. This CDR3 region has 17 residues. Germline V gene data show CDR1 as SGDLS and CDR2 as YYNGEE. CDR3 DNA sequence: TGTGCCAGCAGCGGAGGGAGTGGGGACGCAGCTTACAATGAGCAGTTCTTC. Its translation: CASSGGSGDAAYNEQFF.

This clonotype was counted ten times or more. This chain joins TRBV7-8 and TRBJ1-4; possible D gene TRBD1, 5 bases. Germline V lookup: CDR1 SGHVS, CDR2 FQNEAQ. This CDR3 contains 17 residues. V dropped 6 bases and J dropped 0 bases, with 17 bases sitting between them. CDR3 nucleotides: TGTGCCAGCAGACCACGGGACGATTATGCAACTAATGAAAAACTGTTTTTT. Its translation is CASRPRDDYATNEKLFF.

The V call is TRBV4-2, the J call TRBJ1-2; 8 nucleotides match TRBD1. Germline V gene lookup returns CDR1 LGHNA and CDR2 YNFKEQ. The J segment lost 5 bases and the V segment lost 5 bases, leaving 10 bases of the junction unmatched. This CDR3 is built from 15 residues. The CDR3 loop reads CASSARAGTGYGYTF. The CDR3 nucleotides are TGTGCCAGCAGCGCTCGTGCCGGGACAGGATATGGCTACACCTTC.

This clonotype was recorded many times. This rearrangement joins TRBV7-6 to TRBJ2-7; 8 positions match TRBD1. Looked up from germline, CDR1 is SGHVS and CDR2 is FNYEAQ. The CDR3 totals 16 residues. Trimming took 2 bases from V and 0 from J; bases not matched to a gene: 6. The CDR3 nucleotides read TGTGCCAGCAGCTTATCCCGGACAGGGCACTCCTACGAGCAGTACTTC. Residues: CASSLSRTGHSYEQYF. Full variable domain (missing parts from reference TRBV7-6 and TRBJ2-7): GAGVSQSPRYKVTKRGQDVALRCDPISGHVSLYWYRQALGQGPEFLTYFNYEAQQDKSGLPNDRFSAERPEGSISTLTIQRTEQRDSAMYRCASSLSRTGHSYEQYFGPGTRLTVT.

This clonotype was counted at least ten times. V is TRBV7-2 and J is TRBJ2-5, with D perhaps TRBD1 (6 bases). The CDR3 has 14 amino acids. CDR1 and CDR2 (germline): SGHTA, FQGNSA. V was trimmed by 5 bases and J by 0 bases, leaving 10 bases between them. The CDR3 nucleotides read TGTGCCAGCAGCCTACAGGGATACCAAGAGACCCAGTACTTC. Amino acids: CASSLQGYQETQYF.

This clonotype was seen a few times. The chain recombines TRBV11-2 with TRBJ1-4; D possibly corresponds to TRBD1 (6 bases). The CDR3 is 15 residues long. With 4 bases removed from V and 1 base from J, the gap between germline ends came to 10 bases. Germline lookup yields CDR1 SGHAT and CDR2 FQNNGV. The CDR3 reads CASSYGQITNEKLFF. In DNA, the CDR3 is TGTGCCAGCAGCTACGGACAGATAACTAATGAAAAACTGTTTTTT.

This chain uses TRBV10-3 with TRBJ1-1, with D maybe TRBD1 (6 bases). Trimming cost V 6 bases and J 2 bases, with 13 bases left between them. Looked up from germline, CDR1 is ENHRY and CDR2 is SYGVKD. The CDR3 runs to 14 residues. The CDR3 DNA sequence: TGTGCCATCAGCCCCATGGGGGCTAACACTGAAGCTTTCTTT. This translates into CAISPMGANTEAFF.

The V and J genes are TRBV7-9 and TRBJ1-2, with TRBD1 as a possible D gene (6 bases). V lost 5 bases to trimming and J lost 6 bases, with 19 bases between them. Germline CDR1 reads SEHNR; CDR2 reads FQNEAQ (reference sequence). This CDR3 has 15 residues. The CDR3 nucleotides are TGTGCCAGCAGCCAAATTCGGGGGCCTCGGGATGGCTACACCTTC. Translation: CASSQIRGPRDGYTF.

In its sample, this clonotype was seen a few times. The genes are TRBV5-1 and TRBJ1-1; D is perhaps TRBD1 (6 bases). The CDR3 loop spans 15 amino acids. V was shortened by 4 bases and J by 5 bases, with 18 bases between the two germline ends. Per germline, CDR1 SGHRS and CDR2 YFSETQ. CDR3 coding DNA: TGCGCCAGCAGCCGGCTTGGCCAGGGGAGTACTGAAGCTTTCTTT. It is translated as CASSRLGQGSTEAFF.

This clonotype was picked up many times. The CDR3 DNA sequence: TGTGCCAGCAGTGACAGGGGGCATAGTAACACCGGGGAGCTGTTTTTT. Translated: CASSDRGHSNTGELFF. The chain uses TRBV2 and TRBJ2-2; 8 nucleotides match TRBD1. J lost 2 bases, V lost 3 bases, and 5 bases had no gene match. CDR1 and CDR2 from the germline V gene are SNHLY and FYNNEI. This CDR3 has 16 amino acids.

This clonotype was observed many times. The chain combines TRBV7-9 with TRBJ1-5; D gene unclear. The germline V gene encodes CDR1 SEHNR and CDR2 FQNEAQ (reference sequence). CDR3 length: 14 amino acids. Between the trimmed V and J ends, which lost 6 bases and 1 base, there was a span of 10 bases. The CDR3: CASSPPASNQPQHF. The CDR3 DNA sequence: TGTGCCAGCAGTCCGCCGGCGAGCAATCAGCCCCAGCATTTT.

The chain combines TRBV19 with TRBJ1-6, with a weak D call TRBD1 (6 bases). The V end lost 6 bases, the J end lost 7 bases, and 16 bases lay between the germline ends. Germline-derived CDR1 and CDR2 are LNHDA and SQIVND (reference sequence). The CDR3 totals 15 residues. In DNA, the CDR3 is TGTGCCAGTAGAGGAGAGGGCAGGGGCAATTCACCCCTCCACTTT. Translated, it gives CASRGEGRGNSPLHF.

This clonotype has a count of ten or more. This chain connects TRBV15 to TRBJ1-2; 10 nucleotides line up with TRBD1. Germline V lookup: CDR1 LNHNV, CDR2 YYDKDF (reference sequence). The CDR3 has 15 residues. The junction had 6 bases not matched to a gene; V was cut back by 2 bases and J by 6 bases. The DNA of the CDR3 is TGTGCCACCAGCAGATCGGACAGGGGGTATCATGGCTACACCTTC. Encoded protein: CATSRSDRGYHGYTF.

This clonotype has at least ten counts. The chain is built from TRBV12-3 or TRBV12-4 and TRBJ2-1; D gene uncertain. The CDR3 covers 12 residues. Between the trimmed V and J ends, which lost 6 bases and 9 bases, there was a span of 12 bases. As DNA, the CDR3 is TGTGCCAGCAGCCGGCTGAGTGGTGAGCAGTTCTTC. Translating it yields CASSRLSGEQFF.

The sample holds a few counts of this clonotype. The chain recombines TRBV7-8 with TRBJ2-1, with TRBD2 matching 13 bases. The CDR3 extends over 16 amino acids. In germline, CDR1 is SGHVS, CDR2 FQNEAQ. The V segment lost 5 bases and the J segment 8 bases; nucleotides outside the gene matches: 9. CDR3 region: CASSTRPGLAGYEQFF. DNA of the CDR3: TGTGCCAGCAGCACCCGACCGGGACTAGCGGGGTATGAGCAGTTCTTC.